Below, one T cell receptor beta chain is given with its context. CDR1 and CDR2 (germline): WSHSY, SAAADI. The V end was cut by 6 bases, the J end by 6 bases, with 18 bases between. The CDR3 has 14 amino acids. Generated by immunoSEQ multiplex PCR, the TCRdb table keeps only in-frame clones and is missing some. This table has more than 65,000 clones, 88% appearing once. This sample was taken from a study of T cell changes during pregnancy in multiple sclerosis. The input for sequencing was peripheral blood, taken before pregnancy. The V call is TRBV10-2, the J call TRBJ2-7, with a weak D call TRBD1 (5 bases). This TCR derives from a female donor with multiple sclerosis, enrolled in a pregnancy study. CDR3 nucleotides: TGCGCCAGCAGCAAGGGGCGGAACCTTGCCGAGCAGTACTTC. Protein sequence: CASSKGRNLAEQYF.